The clone carrying this T cell receptor beta chain was recorded a few times. The target antigen is unknown. The entry originates in a study of T cells in Graves' hyperthyroidism and ophthalmopathy. Study observations and caveats: Ophthalmopathy, as predicted by the model, came a median around 6 months after the prediction. From stable hyperthyroidism, ophthalmopathy was separated by a 13 V-J model. Most expanded thyroid clonotypes above 0.001 also appeared in blood.

Subjects with ophthalmopathy showed a Clinical Activity Score no lower than 3, a NOSPECS grade no lower than 4, and a duration shorter than 3 months. There were TCR beta CDR3 regions amplified from RNA transcripts. The HTBI primer set drove a first-round RT-PCR of the TCR CDR3. MiXCR was run by TCRdb on the multiplex PCR reads, yielding one entry per CDR3 protein. The sample lists approximately 520,000 distinct CDR3 sequences, approximately 24% occurring once. Germline V gene lookup returns CDR1 LGHNA and CDR2 YSLEER. This CDR3 has 14 residues. With 6 bases clipped from V and 1 base from J, the junction kept 4 bases outside the gene matches.

The receptor was derived from a woman in her 30s with Graves' ophthalmopathy. Sample: blood. The chain couples TRBV4-3 to TRBJ1-1; 8 bases map to TRBD1. The CDR3 sequence is CASRIGTGNTEAFF. The DNA for the CDR3 is TGCGCCAGCAGAATAGGGACAGGGAACACTGAAGCTTTCTTT.